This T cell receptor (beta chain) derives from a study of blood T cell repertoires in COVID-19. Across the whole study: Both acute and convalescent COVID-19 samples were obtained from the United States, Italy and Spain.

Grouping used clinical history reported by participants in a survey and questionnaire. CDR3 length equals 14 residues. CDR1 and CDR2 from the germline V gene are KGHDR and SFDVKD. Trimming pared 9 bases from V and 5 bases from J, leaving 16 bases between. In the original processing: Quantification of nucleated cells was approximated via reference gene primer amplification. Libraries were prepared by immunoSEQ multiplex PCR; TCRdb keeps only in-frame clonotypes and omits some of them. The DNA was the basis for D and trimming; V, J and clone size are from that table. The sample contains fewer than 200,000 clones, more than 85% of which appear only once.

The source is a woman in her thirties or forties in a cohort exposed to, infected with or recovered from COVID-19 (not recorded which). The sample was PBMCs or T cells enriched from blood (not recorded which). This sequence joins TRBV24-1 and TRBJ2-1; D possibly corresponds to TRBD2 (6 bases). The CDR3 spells CATDGRPHNNEQFF. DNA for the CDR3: TGTGCCACCGATGGGAGGCCCCACAACAATGAGCAGTTCTTC.